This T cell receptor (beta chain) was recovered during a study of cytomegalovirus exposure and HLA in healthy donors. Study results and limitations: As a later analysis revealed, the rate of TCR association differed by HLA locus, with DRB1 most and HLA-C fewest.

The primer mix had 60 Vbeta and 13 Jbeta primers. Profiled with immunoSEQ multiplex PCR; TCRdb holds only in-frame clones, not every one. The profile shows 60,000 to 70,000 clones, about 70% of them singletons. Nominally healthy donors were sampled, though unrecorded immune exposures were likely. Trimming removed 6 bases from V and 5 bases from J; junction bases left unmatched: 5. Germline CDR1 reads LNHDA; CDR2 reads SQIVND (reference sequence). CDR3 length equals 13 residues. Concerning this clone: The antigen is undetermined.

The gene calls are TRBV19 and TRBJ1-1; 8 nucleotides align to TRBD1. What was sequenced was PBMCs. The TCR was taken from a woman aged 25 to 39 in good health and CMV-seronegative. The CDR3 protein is CASSSGGETEAFF. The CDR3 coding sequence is TGTGCCAGTAGCTCAGGGGGCGAGACTGAAGCTTTCTTT.